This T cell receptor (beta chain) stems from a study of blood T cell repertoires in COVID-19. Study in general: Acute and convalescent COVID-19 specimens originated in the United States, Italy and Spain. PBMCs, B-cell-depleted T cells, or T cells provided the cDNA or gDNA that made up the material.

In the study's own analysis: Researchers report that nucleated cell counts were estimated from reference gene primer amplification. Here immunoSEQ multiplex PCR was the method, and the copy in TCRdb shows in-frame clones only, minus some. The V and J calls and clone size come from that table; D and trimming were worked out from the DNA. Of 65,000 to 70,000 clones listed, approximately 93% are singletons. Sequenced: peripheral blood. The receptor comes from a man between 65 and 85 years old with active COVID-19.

The CDR3 region has the DNA TGTGCCAGCAGCGTAGGTTTAGCGGGGGCCCTGGATACGCAGTATTTT. Its protein is CASSVGLAGALDTQYF. This rearrangement joins TRBV9 to TRBJ2-3, with 9 bases aligning to TRBD2. V was pared by 0 bases and J by 6 bases, with 8 bases of the junction left unmatched. This CDR3 region has 16 residues. Germline-derived CDR1 and CDR2 are SGDLS and YYNGEE.